One sample yielded the 17 T cell receptor beta chains listed below, sequenced in a study of vaccination effects on CD4 cells after COVID-19. Expansion with viral peptide pools was applied to antigen-specific CD4+ T cells by the ViraFEST assay prior to sequencing. Between days 10 and 11 of culture, CD4+ T cells were separated out. Everyone in the study got two shots of either the BNT162b2 or mRNA-1273 vaccine. Their cognate antigens are unknown. Data came from immunoSEQ multiplex PCR; TCRdb stores just in-frame clones and leaves some out. The sample shows 20,000 to 30,000 clones, 69% of them seen only once. Sequencing used CD4+ T cells from PBMCs cultured with SARS-CoV-2 spike peptides, obtained after COVID-19 vaccination. The receptors were sampled from a human donor who received a COVID-19 vaccine.

The chain is built from TRBV7-2 and TRBJ1-1; D gene unclear. Germline CDR1 SGHTA, CDR2 FQGNSA. Trimming shortened V by 2 bases and J by 10 bases, and 14 bases separated the two germline ends. The CDR3 has 13 amino acids. The CDR3 spells CASSLYATRRAFF. CDR3 DNA sequence: TGTGCCAGCAGCTTATATGCTACCAGAAGAGCTTTCTTT. The whole variable domain, remainder taken from reference TRBV7-2 and TRBJ1-1, is GAGVSQSPSNKVTEKGKDVELRCDPISGHTALYWYRQSLGQGLEFLIYFQGNSAPDKSGLPSDRFSAERTGGSVSTLTIQRTQQEDSAVYLCASSLYATRRAFFGQGTRLTVV.

The count of this clone is one. The chain links TRBV6-5 to TRBJ1-1; D perhaps matches TRBD1 (6 bases). Germline values: CDR1 MNHEY, CDR2 SVGAGI. The V end lost 8 bases, the J end lost 5 bases, and 15 bases lay between the germline ends. This CDR3 spans 13 amino acids. In DNA, the CDR3 is TGTGCCAGCGCGCTGGGGGGGCCAACTGAAGCTTTCTTT. The encoded protein is CASALGGPTEAFF.

The chain uses TRBV7-9 and TRBJ2-1; 7 nucleotides align to TRBD1. Germline V gene lookup returns CDR1 SEHNR and CDR2 FQNEAQ (reference sequence). This CDR3 is 14 amino acids long. The J segment lost 5 bases and the V segment lost 5 bases, leaving 6 bases of the junction unmatched. For the CDR3, the DNA is TGTGCCAGCAGCATCGCCGGGACAGACAATGAGCAGTTCTTC. Translation gives CASSIAGTDNEQFF.

The V gene is TRBV29-1, the J gene TRBJ1-1, with a weak D call TRBD1 (6 bases). With 1 base removed from V and 4 bases from J, the gap between germline ends came to 10 bases. The CDR3 extends over 13 amino acids. Germline loops: CDR1 SQVTM, CDR2 ANQGSEA. In DNA, the CDR3 is TGCAGCGTTGAAGCTGGCAGGGGCACTGAAGCTTTCTTT. Protein product: CSVEAGRGTEAFF. The full variable domain, with the rest looked up from reference TRBV29-1 and TRBJ1-1, is SAVISQKPSRDICQRGTSLTIQCQVDSQVTMMFWYRQQPGQSLTLIATANQGSEATYESGFVIDKFPISRPNLTFSTLTVSNMSPEDSSIYLCSVEAGRGTEAFFGQGTRLTVV.

This clone was observed a handful of times. The V call is TRBV2, the J call TRBJ1-3; perhaps TRBD1 as D (6 bases). The CDR3 loop spans 13 amino acids. V was cut by 6 bases and J by 4 bases, with 10 bases left in between. The germline CDR1 and CDR2 sequences are SNHLY and FYNNEI. The CDR3 coding sequence is TGTGCCAGCAGCCCAGACAGGGGAAACACCATATATTTT. Translated: CASSPDRGNTIYF.

In its sample, this clone was seen once. The rearrangement uses TRBV12-3 or TRBV12-4 and TRBJ1-5, with no clear D. The germline V and J ends were trimmed by 5 bases and 7 bases, with 9 bases remaining between them. The CDR3 is 12 residues long. CDR3 coding DNA: TGTGCCAGCAGTCATGAGAGGCAGCCCCAGCATTTT. Its translation: CASSHERQPQHF.

J is TRBJ2-5 and V is TRBV5-4; D gene ambiguous. Trimming stripped 0 bases from V and 4 bases from J, with 13 bases between. The CDR3 totals 15 residues. Germline CDR1 and CDR2: SGHNT and YYREEE (reference sequence). For the CDR3, the DNA is TGTGCCAGCAGCTTGGAGCCGGATAGGAGAGAGACCCAGTACTTC. This sequence encodes CASSLEPDRRETQYF. Full variable domain (remainder filled in from reference TRBV5-4 and TRBJ2-5): ETGVTQSPTHLIKTRGQQVTLRCSSQSGHNTVSWYQQALGQGPQFIFQYYREEENGRGNFPPRFSGLQFPNYSSELNVNALELDDSALYLCASSLEPDRRETQYFGPGTRLLVL.

This clone was counted only a few times. V is TRBV7-9 and J is TRBJ1-1; D uncertain. Trimming took off 6 bases at V and 7 bases at J, with 9 bases between the two ends. The germline CDR1 and CDR2 sequences are SEHNR and FQNEAQ (reference sequence). The CDR3 is made up of 11 amino acids. CDR3 residues: CASSRAYEAFF. CDR3 DNA sequence: TGTGCCAGCAGTCGGGCCTATGAAGCTTTCTTT.

This chain joins TRBV3-1 (or the pseudogene TRBV3-2) and TRBJ2-7; 11 nucleotides align to TRBD1. J was trimmed by 7 bases and V by 1 base; bases with no gene match: 3. CDR3 length equals 14 residues. The germline CDR1 and CDR2 sequences are LGHDT and YNNKEL (reference sequence). The chain's CDR3 is CASSQGTGGQEQYF. In DNA form, the CDR3 reads TGTGCCAGCAGCCAAGGGACAGGGGGCCAAGAGCAGTACTTC.

The V call is TRBV14, the J call TRBJ2-2; no firm D call. There are 12 residues in the CDR3. V was clipped by 1 base and J by 5 bases, with 2 bases between them. The germline gives CDR1 SGHDN, CDR2 FVKESK. The CDR3 bases are TGTGCCAGCAGCCAAGTTACCGGGGAGCTGTTTTTT. Protein: CASSQVTGELFF.

In this sample, this clone turned up once. The rearrangement links TRBV6-4 to TRBJ1-1, with D unresolved. The CDR3 is made up of 13 amino acids. Looked up from germline, CDR1 is MRHNA and CDR2 is SNTAGT. Trimming pared 4 bases from V and 1 base from J, leaving 7 bases between. The CDR3: CASSVAENTEAFF. DNA of the CDR3: TGTGCCAGCAGTGTGGCCGAGAACACTGAAGCTTTCTTT.

The chain is built from TRBV6-1 and TRBJ2-3, with 12 bases matching TRBD1. This CDR3 comprises 16 residues. Germline loops: CDR1 MNHNS, CDR2 SASEGT. With V trimmed by 3 bases and J by 6 bases, 7 bases remained unmatched. This CDR3 is CASSDRDRGLTDTQYF. CDR3 bases: TGTGCCAGCAGTGATCGGGACAGGGGGCTGACTGATACGCAGTATTTT.

The chain links TRBV19 to TRBJ2-5; TRBD2 aligns across 13 bases. The germline V gene has CDR1 LNHDA and CDR2 SQIVND (reference sequence). CDR3 length equals 16 residues. V trimming: 3 bases; J trimming: 5 bases; junction bases outside the gene matches: 6. The CDR3 spells CASSISLAGGGETQYF. In DNA, the CDR3 is TGTGCCAGTAGTATCTCACTAGCGGGAGGGGGTGAGACCCAGTACTTC.

The rearrangement links TRBV19 to TRBJ2-7, with D perhaps assigned TRBD1 or TRBD2 (6 bases each). The CDR3 is made up of 14 amino acids. Germline CDR1 is LNHDA and CDR2 is SQIVND (reference sequence). Trimming pared 5 bases from V and 3 bases from J, leaving 14 bases between. CDR3 protein: CASSRETGLYEQYF. In nucleotides, the CDR3 is TGTGCCAGTAGTCGGGAGACAGGCCTCTACGAGCAGTACTTC.

This clone was detected once. The rearrangement links TRBV5-4 to TRBJ2-2; 7 nucleotides line up with TRBD1. J lost 3 bases, V lost 1 base, and 6 bases had no gene match. This CDR3 is 16 amino acids long. The germline V gene has CDR1 SGHNT and CDR2 YYREEE (reference sequence). This chain's CDR3 is CASSLQDRMYTGELFF. CDR3 nucleotide sequence: TGTGCCAGCAGCTTGCAGGACAGGATGTACACCGGGGAGCTGTTTTTT.

This chain joins TRBV13 and TRBJ2-5; 9 bases match TRBD1. The CDR3 consists of 14 residues. Germline-derived CDR1 and CDR2 are PRHDT and FYEKMQ (reference sequence). J was trimmed by 5 bases and V by 7 bases; bases with no gene match: 8. CDR3 bases: TGTGCCAGCACCGTAAACAGGGGGCGTGAGACCCAGTACTTC. Amino acids: CASTVNRGRETQYF.

The chain carries TRBV13 and TRBJ2-1; 9 nucleotides agree with TRBD2. V dropped 2 bases and J dropped 6; count of bases not matched to a gene: 11. From germline, CDR1 is PRHDT and CDR2 FYEKMQ (reference sequence). CDR3 length: 17 amino acids. CDR3 nucleotides: TGTGCCAGCAGCTTAACACCGTTAGCGGGAGATCCCAATGAGCAGTTCTTC. This encodes CASSLTPLAGDPNEQFF.